The 4 T cell receptor beta chains listed next were all sequenced from one sample in a study of technical replicates of blood from several donors. The table came from immunoSEQ multiplex PCR; TCRdb's copy has only in-frame clones and leaves some out. The sample has roughly 60,000 clones; approximately 89% are singletons. Sequenced: PBMCs. The receptor source for this set is a human donor in good health. Some clones in this sample may be carry-over from other donors' samples.

This chain joins TRBV6-1 and TRBJ2-6; the D gene is possibly TRBD1 (5 bases). The CDR3 extends over 14 amino acids. Trimming took off 7 bases at V and 1 base at J, with 8 bases between the two ends. Per the germline V gene, CDR1 is MNHNS and CDR2 is SASEGT. In DNA, the CDR3 is TGTGCCAGCACCCAGGGATCTGGGGCCAACGTCCTGACTTTC. This codes for CASTQGSGANVLTF.

The genes are TRBV9 and TRBJ2-1; no reliable D call. Per germline, CDR1 SGDLS and CDR2 YYNGEE. Trimming took 4 bases from V and 3 from J, leaving 17 bases between them. This CDR3 is built from 16 residues. CDR3 DNA: TGTGCCAGCAGCTCCCGAACCGGTGCTAGCTACAATGAGCAGTTCTTC. Translating gives CASSSRTGASYNEQFF. The full variable domain, completed using reference TRBV9 and TRBJ2-1, is DSGVTQTPKHLITATGQRVTLRCSPRSGDLSVYWYQQSLDQGLQFLIQYYNGEERAKGNILERFSAQQFPDLHSELNLSSLELGDSALYFCASSSRTGASYNEQFFGPGTRLTVL.

The chain joins TRBV5-4 to TRBJ1-2; 12 nucleotides match TRBD1. Trimming took 4 bases from V and 3 from J; bases not matched to a gene: 7. Germline V gene data show CDR1 as SGHNT and CDR2 as YYREEE (reference sequence). This CDR3 region has 16 residues. The CDR3 coding sequence is TGTGCCAGCAGCCTGGGGACAGGGGGCGCGTACTATGGCTACACCTTC. This translates into CASSLGTGGAYYGYTF.

This chain links TRBV2 with TRBJ2-4; TRBD1 is a possible D gene (6 bases). There are 16 residues in the CDR3. V lost 4 bases to trimming and J lost 1 base, with 14 bases between them. The germline CDR1 and CDR2 sequences are SNHLY and FYNNEI. The CDR3 region has the DNA TGTGCCAGCAGTGGGGGGCCCCTCGGGGCCAAAAACATTCAGTACTTC. It encodes CASSGGPLGAKNIQYF.